This TCR beta chain was found in a study of blood T cell repertoires in COVID-19. Study at large: Sample material is recorded as cDNA or gDNA derived from T cells, B-cell-depleted T cells, or PBMCs.

In this sample, this clone turned up once. Original processing notes: Estimated nucleated cell counts came from reference gene primer amplification. Only in-frame clones appear in the TCRdb table, and some are missing; sequencing was by immunoSEQ multiplex PCR. The V and J calls and clone size are taken from that table; D and trimming were inferred from the DNA. The table records some 35,000 clones, 80% of them present only once. With V trimmed by 6 bases and J by 5 bases, 3 bases remained unmatched. The germline V gene encodes CDR1 MDHEN and CDR2 SYDVKM. The CDR3 consists of 12 residues. The clonotype originates from a man aged 80 or over with acute or convalescent COVID-19. The chain has TRBV28 and TRBJ1-1, with 7 nucleotides matching TRBD1. Specimen: peripheral blood. The chain's CDR3 is CASSTGDTEAFF. As DNA, the CDR3 is TGTGCCAGCAGCACAGGGGATACTGAAGCTTTCTTT.